One and the same sample provided the 18 T cell receptor beta chains below, sequenced in a study of T cell responses to AZD1222 COVID-19 vaccine. Sequencing was performed with immunoSEQ multiplex PCR; in TCRdb, only in-frame clones are kept and a portion is missing. The table records around 90,000 clones, roughly 85% of them present only once. This sample comprised peripheral blood, obtained on day 0 of AZD1222 vaccination. Source of these receptors: an adult in good health.

This sequence joins TRBV4-1 and TRBJ1-5; TRBD1 agrees at 7 bases. The CDR3 is made up of 16 amino acids. V lost 4 bases, J lost 4 bases, and 10 bases stayed unmatched. Germline CDR1 and CDR2: MGHRA and YSYEKL. The CDR3 DNA reads TGCGCCAGCAGCCTCAATCTCGGGACAGAGAATCAGCCCCAGCATTTT. As protein: CASSLNLGTENQPQHF.

The V call is TRBV4-3, the J call TRBJ1-6; 9 bases align to TRBD1. Unmatched junction bases numbered 2, after V lost 4 bases and J lost 1 base. The length of the CDR3 is 16 residues. CDR1 and CDR2 from the germline V gene are LGHNA and YSLEER. The CDR3 spells CASSLDRGSYNSPLHF. The CDR3 DNA sequence: TGCGCCAGCAGCCTGGACAGGGGATCCTATAATTCACCCCTCCACTTT.

This sequence joins TRBV5-1 and TRBJ1-1; no clear D. This CDR3 has 15 residues. Trimming removed 0 bases from V and 0 bases from J, with 9 bases in between. Germline CDR1 reads SGHRS; CDR2 reads YFSETQ. As DNA, the CDR3 is TGCGCCAGCAGCTTGGGGATAGCGCTGAACACTGAAGCTTTCTTT. This codes for CASSLGIALNTEAFF.

The rearrangement links TRBV11-3 to TRBJ2-6, with 8 bases fitting TRBD2. Germline trimming cut 0 bases from V and 0 bases from J; bases unmatched to any gene: 4. This CDR3 has 18 amino acids. The germline gives CDR1 SGHNT, CDR2 YENEEA. The CDR3 here is CASSLDPGGSSGANVLTF. For the CDR3, the DNA is TGTGCCAGCAGCTTAGATCCGGGGGGGAGCTCTGGGGCCAACGTCCTGACTTTC.

V and J are TRBV7-8 and TRBJ2-2; TRBD2 is a possible D gene (5 bases). Between the trimmed V and J ends, which lost 2 bases and 7 bases, there was a span of 14 bases. The CDR3 consists of 15 residues. Germline CDR1 is SGHVS and CDR2 is FQNEAQ. In DNA form, the CDR3 reads TGTGCCAGCAGCTTAACGGCCCCACGGGACGGGGAGCTGTTTTTT. This gives the protein CASSLTAPRDGELFF. Together with reference TRBV7-8 and TRBJ2-2, the CDR3 gives the full variable domain: GAGVSQSPRYKVAKRGQDVALRCDPISGHVSLFWYQQALGQGPEFLTYFQNEAQLDKSGLPSDRFFAERPEGSVSTLKIQRTQQEDSAVYLCASSLTAPRDGELFFGEGSRLTVL.

The CDR3 bases are TGTGCCAGCAGTGAAACGGCCCTGGCAACAGATACGCAGTATTTT. Its protein is CASSETALATDTQYF. The V gene is TRBV2, the J gene TRBJ2-3; D call uncertain. CDR3 size: 15 residues. The germline V and J ends were trimmed by 2 bases and 3 bases, with 12 bases remaining between them. From germline, CDR1 is SNHLY and CDR2 FYNNEI.

The chain uses TRBV7-3 and TRBJ2-7; weak D call: TRBD1 (5 bases). This CDR3 spans 13 amino acids. V lost 5 bases, J lost 3 bases, and 11 bases lay in between. Germline V lookup: CDR1 SGHTA, CDR2 FQGTGA. As DNA, the CDR3 is TGTGCCAGCAGCCCCGGTAGGGGCTACGAGCAGTACTTC. Its protein is CASSPGRGYEQYF.

This chain uses TRBV7-2 with TRBJ2-7; 7 bases are a match to TRBD1. This CDR3 is built from 15 residues. Germline trimming cut 5 bases from V and 5 bases from J; bases unmatched to any gene: 12. CDR1 is SGHTA and CDR2 is FQGNSA in the germline V gene. The CDR3 DNA follows: TGTGCCAGCAGCACCCGACAGGGTTCGGTCGACGAGCAGTACTTC. Amino acid sequence: CASSTRQGSVDEQYF.

CDR3 protein: CAWSVFAPEQYF. CDR3 nucleotide sequence: TGTGCCTGGAGTGTATTCGCACCCGAGCAGTACTTC. The rearrangement links TRBV30 to TRBJ2-7, with D hard to call. CDR3 length equals 12 residues. The ends were cut back, 0 bases at V and 6 bases at J, with 9 bases in the middle. Germline CDR1 GTSNPN, CDR2 SVGIG (reference sequence).

The rearrangement uses TRBV30 and TRBJ1-1; D unresolved. The CDR3 is 14 residues long. Germline V gene data show CDR1 as GTSNPN and CDR2 as SVGIG (reference sequence). Trimming pared 0 bases from V and 10 bases from J, leaving 18 bases between. CDR3 sequence reads: CAWSVARGRTPAFF. In DNA, the CDR3 is TGTGCCTGGAGTGTAGCCCGCGGCAGGACTCCAGCTTTCTTT.

The rearrangement joins TRBV18 to TRBJ1-1; D is unclear. The CDR3 consists of 15 residues. Germline CDR1 KGHSH, CDR2 LQKENI. Trimming shortened V by 0 bases and J by 2 bases, and 10 bases separated the two germline ends. Written as DNA, the CDR3 is TGTGCCAGCTCACCACCGGTGGGCAGTAACACTGAAGCTTTCTTT. Translated: CASSPPVGSNTEAFF.

The V and J genes are TRBV5-1 and TRBJ2-5; 14 bases are a match to TRBD2. Germline-derived CDR1 and CDR2 are SGHRS and YFSETQ. Germline trimming cut 6 bases from V and 3 bases from J; bases unmatched to any gene: 10. This CDR3 has 17 amino acids. CDR3 sequence: CASKTGTSGRDEETQYF. The CDR3 DNA follows: TGCGCCAGCAAAACCGGGACTAGCGGGAGAGATGAAGAGACCCAGTACTTC.

The chain is built from TRBV7-9 and TRBJ1-6; D is perhaps TRBD1 (5 bases). V gave up 4 bases and J gave up 7 bases, with 17 bases separating them. The CDR3 loop spans 16 amino acids. Germline V lookup: CDR1 SEHNR, CDR2 FQNEAQ (reference sequence). CDR3 protein: CASSSQTNRQNSPLHF. The DNA of the CDR3 is TGTGCCAGCAGCTCCCAGACGAACAGACAGAATTCACCCCTCCACTTT.

This clone was recorded a few times. The chain has TRBV6-5 and TRBJ1-5; a possible D gene is TRBD1 (6 bases). Germline CDR1 is MNHEY and CDR2 is SVGAGI. The CDR3 consists of 15 residues. The ends were cut back, 7 bases at V and 0 bases at J, with 13 bases in the middle. CDR3 nucleotide sequence: TGTGCCAGCAAAGGGACATTCACTAGCAATCAGCCCCAGCATTTT. The encoded protein is CASKGTFTSNQPQHF.

The chain recombines TRBV11-2 with TRBJ2-1, with 13 bases matching TRBD2. Trimming cost V 1 base and J 8 bases; bases outside gene matches: 5. Germline assignment: CDR1 SGHAT and CDR2 FQNNGV. The CDR3 covers 16 residues. CDR3 bases: TGTGCCAGCAGCTTAGGCACTAGCGGGGGGGCGCATGAGCAGTTCTTC. As protein: CASSLGTSGGAHEQFF.

The chain links TRBV5-1 to TRBJ1-4; D possibly corresponds to TRBD1 (6 bases). Deletions cut 2 bases from V and 8 bases from J, with 13 bases between. The V gene's germline CDR1 is SGHRS and CDR2 YFSETQ. CDR3 length: 14 amino acids. This CDR3 is CASSFQGRREKLFF. CDR3 bases: TGCGCCAGCAGCTTCCAGGGGAGAAGAGAAAAACTGTTTTTT.

This sequence joins TRBV24-1 and TRBJ2-5, with D unclear. V was trimmed by 2 bases and J by 4 bases, leaving 16 bases between them. Germline V gene lookup returns CDR1 KGHDR and CDR2 SFDVKD. The CDR3 is made up of 16 amino acids. The DNA of the CDR3 is TGTGCCACCAGTGATTCCTCAGGAGCTAGGGTAGAGACCCAGTACTTC. This sequence encodes CATSDSSGARVETQYF.

This rearrangement joins TRBV3-1 (or the pseudogene TRBV3-2) to TRBJ2-5; the D call may be TRBD1 or TRBD2 (5 bases each). V lost 3 bases and J lost 2, with 13 bases in between. The CDR3 totals 15 residues. Germline V gene sequence: CDR1 LGHDT, CDR2 YNNKEL (reference sequence). This CDR3 reads CASSHHDGAQETQYF. CDR3 bases: TGTGCCAGCAGCCACCATGACGGGGCGCAAGAGACCCAGTACTTC.